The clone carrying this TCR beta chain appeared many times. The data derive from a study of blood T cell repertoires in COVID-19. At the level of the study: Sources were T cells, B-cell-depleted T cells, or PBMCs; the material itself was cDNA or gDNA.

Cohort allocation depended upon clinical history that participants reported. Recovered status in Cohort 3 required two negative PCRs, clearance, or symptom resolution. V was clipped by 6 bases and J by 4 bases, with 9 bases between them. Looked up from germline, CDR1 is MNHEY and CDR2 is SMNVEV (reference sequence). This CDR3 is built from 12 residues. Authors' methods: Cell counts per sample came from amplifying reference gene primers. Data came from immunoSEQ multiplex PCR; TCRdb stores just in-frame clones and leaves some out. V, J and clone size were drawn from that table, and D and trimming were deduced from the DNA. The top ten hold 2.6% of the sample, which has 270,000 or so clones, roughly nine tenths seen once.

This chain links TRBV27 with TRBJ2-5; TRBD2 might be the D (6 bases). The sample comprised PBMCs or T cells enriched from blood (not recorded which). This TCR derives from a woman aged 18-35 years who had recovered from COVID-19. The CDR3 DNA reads TGTGCCAGCAGCCAGGAGGGAGAGACCCAGTACTTC. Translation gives CASSQEGETQYF.